Listed below are T cell receptor beta chains from one sample, sequenced in a study of early T cells in non-severe SARS-CoV-2 infection. TCRdb recomputed calls from the 5' RACE reads with MiXCR, one row per CDR3 protein. This sample has about 100,000 distinct CDR3 sequences; less than 15% occur once, and the top ten carry approximately 2.3%. Sample: whole blood. The receptors originated from an adult who was a healthcare worker with PCR-confirmed SARS-CoV-2 infection or an uninfected control (not recorded which). Both conserved end residues are part of each CDR3. A D gene is named only where the DNA matches it firmly. Size tells how often a clone was seen (once, few, many) or the class of an expanded clone, and some rows leave it out.

J | D | size | V | CDR3 | DNA
TRBJ2-3 | TRBD2 | - | TRBV28 | CASSLPTSGGPTDTQYF | TGTGCCAGCAGTTTACCGACTAGCGGGGGGCCCACAGATACGCAGTATTTT
TRBJ2-3 | - | - | TRBV20-1 | CSATPGTLTDTQYF | TGCAGTGCCACCCCCGGGACCCTCACAGATACGCAGTATTTT
TRBJ2-1 | TRBD2 | - | TRBV29-1 | CSGVPLAGASYNEQFF | TGCAGCGGTGTACCGCTAGCGGGGGCCTCCTACAATGAGCAGTTCTTC
TRBJ2-4 | - | few | TRBV11-2 | CASSQLAKNIQYF | TGTGCCAGCAGTCAGCTAGCCAAAAACATTCAGTACTTC
TRBJ2-7 | TRBD2 | few | TRBV6-5 | CASSLGTSVDEQYF | TGTGCCAGCAGTTTAGGGACTAGCGTGGACGAGCAGTACTTC
TRBJ2-1 | - | many | TRBV7-6 | CASSLGARVGNEQFF | TGTGCCAGCAGCTTAGGCGCCAGGGTGGGGAATGAGCAGTTCTTC
TRBJ2-7 | - | - | TRBV28 | CASSLISYEQYF | TGTGCCAGCAGTTTAATCTCCTACGAGCAGTACTTC
TRBJ2-7 | TRBD2 | many | TRBV5-1 | CASSSRDYSSYEQYF | TGCGCCAGCAGCTCCCGGGACTACAGCTCCTACGAGCAGTACTTC
TRBJ2-4 | TRBD1 | few | TRBV6-7 | CASSYEGAVAKNIQYF | TGTGCCAGCAGTTACGAGGGGGCTGTAGCCAAAAACATTCAGTACTTC
TRBJ2-6 | TRBD1 | many | TRBV4-1 | CASGDRGYSGANVLTF | TGCGCCAGCGGAGACAGGGGCTACTCTGGGGCCAACGTCCTGACTTTC